The clone carrying this T cell receptor beta chain was seen only a few times. At one boundary the junction diverges from the germline segment, which might be a read error. Investigators reverse transcribed all isolated RNA, so they sequenced expressed TCRB transcripts. Only in-frame clones appear in the TCRdb table, and some are missing; sequencing was by immunoSEQ multiplex PCR. This repertoire shows a few hundred thousand clones, 27% found once; its top ten account for approximately 4%. Germline CDR1 is SGHRS and CDR2 is YFSETQ. The CDR3 runs 15 residues. These data come from a study of beta chain features in type 1 diabetes.

The clonotype originates from a man aged 30-40 years in good health. This rearrangement joins TRBV5-1 to TRBJ2-1; perhaps TRBD1 as D (6 bases). The sequenced sample consisted of central memory CD4+ T cells from blood. CDR3 sequence (DNA): TGTGCCAGCAGCTTGGGACATCTCTCCTACAATGAGCAGTTCTTC. It translates to CASSLGHLSYNEQFF.